These T cell receptor beta chains were read from a single sample in a study of tumor-infiltrating T cells and Merkel cell polyomavirus. Assay: immunoSEQ multiplex PCR; the TCRdb copy retains only in-frame clones and omits some. The profile shows around 3,100 clones, roughly 81% of them singletons. The specimen was tumor tissue. Receptor source: a man in his fifties with Merkel cell carcinoma. CDR3s include the opening cysteine and the closing phenylalanine or tryptophan. The order of the fields is V gene, J gene, D gene, clone size, CDR3 DNA, CDR3 protein. D genes are given only for firm matches. Clone size is given for some rows only: seen once, a few or many times, or a class if the clone is expanded.

>TRBV7-9|TRBJ1-3|-|once
TGTGCCAGCAGCTTATTTCCCGAGTTTTTCTCTGGAAACACCATATATTTT
CASSLFPEFFSGNTIYF
>TRBV5-5|TRBJ2-4|-|once
TGTGCCAGCAGCGACGAGGGAGCCAAAAACATTCAGTACTTC
CASSDEGAKNIQYF
>TRBV28|TRBJ2-3|-|-
TGTGCCAGCAGTTTGGAGGACCTGCGTGGAGATACGCAGTATTTT
CASSLEDLRGDTQYF
>TRBV4-2|TRBJ1-4|-|-
TGTGCCAGCAGCCAAGAGGAGGGGCTTAATGAAAAACTGTTTTTT
CASSQEEGLNEKLFF
>TRBV28|TRBJ1-6|-|-
TGTGCCAGCGTCGGGGGTTGGGGATCTTCACCCCTCCACTTT
CASVGGWGSSPLHF
>TRBV18|TRBJ1-5|TRBD1|once
TGTGCCAGCTCAGGACAGGGGGCTCAGCCCCAGCATTTT
CASSGQGAQPQHF
>TRBV5-1|TRBJ2-7|-|-
TGCGCCAGCAGCTTGTTGGGCCCAACCTACGAGCAGTACTTC
CASSLLGPTYEQYF
>TRBV9|TRBJ1-1|TRBD1|-
TGTGCCAGCAGCAAAGGGGGCAGGGACACTGAAGCTTTCTTT
CASSKGGRDTEAFF
>TRBV5-1|TRBJ2-5|-|-
TGCGCCAGCAGCCCCAGACTCCTAGGGGTCCAAGAGACCCAGTACTTC
CASSPRLLGVQETQYF
>TRBV2|TRBJ1-2|-|-
TGTGCCAGCAGTGAAATCCAGACTAGGGGCTACACCTTC
CASSEIQTRGYTF
>TRBV13|TRBJ1-5|-|-
TGTGCCAGCAGCTTACATCCCCAGCCCCAGCATTTT
CASSLHPQPQHF
>TRBV7-9|TRBJ2-5|TRBD1|-
TGTGCCAGCAGCTGGGACAGAGAACAAGAGACCCAGTACTTC
CASSWDREQETQYF
>TRBV6-1|TRBJ1-2|-|-
TGTGCCAGCACCCTCGATAGGGGCGCCTCTGGCTACACCTTC
CASTLDRGASGYTF
>TRBV5-5|TRBJ2-3|TRBD2|-
TGTGCCAGCAGCACCGGCCGGGGGGGTTGGGATACGCAGTATTTT
CASSTGRGGWDTQYF
>TRBV15|TRBJ2-5|TRBD2|-
TGTGCCACCAGCCCGGGGAGGGACGGACAAGAGACCCAGTACTTC
CATSPGRDGQETQYF
>TRBV15|TRBJ2-4|-|-
TGTGCCACCACCCCGGACAGTTCAAACATTCAGTACTTC
CATTPDSSNIQYF
>TRBV11-3|TRBJ1-1|-|-
TGTGCCAGCAGCTTGGGGGAGGCCACTGAAGCTTTCTTT
CASSLGEATEAFF
>TRBV13|TRBJ1-3|-|-
TGTGCCAGCAGCTTAGGCCGCGGGGCTGGAAACACCATATATTTT
CASSLGRGAGNTIYF
>TRBV11-2|TRBJ1-2|-|-
TGTGCCAGCAGCTTCGGGGGGTCTTTTGGCTACACCTTC
CASSFGGSFGYTF
>TRBV19|TRBJ2-6|-|once
TGTGCCAGTACCAAACACGACTCTGGGGCCAACGTCCTGACTTTC
CASTKHDSGANVLTF
>TRBV6-1|TRBJ1-4|TRBD1|few
TGTGCCAGCAGTGAGGGACAGGGGGCTGAAAAACTGTTTTTT
CASSEGQGAEKLFF
>TRBV7-2|TRBJ2-5|-|few
TGTGCCAGCAGCCCCCGGGAAATAAGGATTTCGAAAGAGACCCAGTACTTC
CASSPREIRISKETQYF
>TRBV15|TRBJ1-1|-|-
TGTGCCACCAGCAGAGCTTTAACAGGGCCCCTCGCTGAAGCTTTCTTT
CATSRALTGPLAEAFF
>TRBV5-6|TRBJ2-2|-|-
TGTGCCAGCAGCTTGTGGAGCGTACGGAACACCGGGGAGCTGTTTTTT
CASSLWSVRNTGELFF
>TRBV7-9|TRBJ1-2|-|-
TGTGCCAGCAGCTTATCCGGAGAGTACTATGGCTACACCTTC
CASSLSGEYYGYTF
>TRBV28|TRBJ1-2|TRBD1|-
TGTGCCAGCCGCGACGGACAGGGGAACTATGGCTACACCTTC
CASRDGQGNYGYTF
>TRBV11-3|TRBJ2-1|TRBD2|-
TGTGCCAGCAGCTACGGCGGCGGGGGAGATGAGCAGTTCTTC
CASSYGGGGDEQFF